A single TCR beta chain is shown here with its context. Its cognate antigen has yet to be identified. Qualities for individual bases were not recorded, and no much larger clone is one base off. The cohort comprised some 680 healthy bone marrow donors. At the time of sampling, all cohort members were nominally healthy, though unrecorded immune exposures were likely present. The donor tested CMV seropositive and was one of the 289 seropositive cohort members. Each donor provided a peripheral blood sample, and peripheral blood mononuclear cells were used for TCR beta sequencing. Genomic DNA extraction from the blood cell samples was performed with the Qiagen DNeasy Blood Extraction Kit. These data are taken from a study of cytomegalovirus exposure and HLA in healthy donors (dated 2017 in TCRdb). Context from the whole study: An earlier analysis of 587 of the donors reported 276 Gb of sequence data and 117 million unique TCR beta sequences obtained from roughly 180 million T cells. About 300 gigabases of sequencing data and tens of millions of unique TCR sequences were included in an early release covering roughly 600 HLA-typed donors. Of the roughly 400 genotyped donors, 81% fell in the genetic ancestry cluster associated with self-reported Caucasian donors. The study aimed to test whether signatures of past pathogen exposure could be identified by cataloging public T cell receptors. The study profiled the T cell repertoires of about 720 subjects by immunosequencing and related them to cytomegalovirus serostatus. Along with the approximately 700-subject first cohort, a separate validation cohort of over 90 different subjects was used. To predict cytomegalovirus infection status, the study combined high-throughput TCR immunosequencing, statistical association of individual TCRs with disease status, and machine learning. A later analysis re-analyzed previously published TCR beta repertoires from 666 donors and added high-resolution HLA genotyping to study TCR occurrence patterns. Rather than drawing on any new phenotypic data, the later analysis identified candidate immune exposures from TCR beta sequences and the way those sequences occurred across donors. In an earlier analysis of about 590 of the donors, high-throughput TCR beta sequencing was used to judge whether each TCR beta V gene segment behaved as functional or pseudogenic. Donor age, sex, ethnicity and CMV serostatus were compiled alongside the repertoire data. In a later genetic analysis, genome-wide SNP genotypes for about three fifths of the roughly 670 donors were used, and that subset was treated as a discovery cohort. All discovery cohort repertoires had been generated using a single sequencing platform. Class I and class II HLA loci were covered by the typing at four-digit resolution. Typing coverage differed by locus: A, B, C, DRB1 and DQB1 were typed in roughly 620-630 donors, DQA1 in 522, DPA1 in over 600, and DPB1 in 472. About five DR-DQ haplotypes were handled as single units for association and clustering, since linkage in the cohort was strong. On average, roughly 250,000 unique TCR beta nucleotide sequences were sequenced per donor among a few hundred genotyped donors of the cohort, with roughly 20% of those sequences being non-productive. What the study reported, not specific to this receptor: Because HLA typing was unavailable for some donors at each locus, only the typed subset was used in association tests. A cluster of highly shared sequence variants was judged likely to be a technical artifact of the sequencing pipeline. According to the authors, the approach could potentially be generalized to other disease states and immunological phenotypes. According to a later analysis, TCR association rates differed among HLA loci, with DRB1 alleles showing the most associated TCRs and HLA-C alleles showing the fewest. Because counts were too low, seventeen rarely observed V segments, including chromosome 9 orphons, were left out of the earlier analysis of roughly 600 of the donors. In an earlier analysis of approximately 590 of the donors, most TCR beta V segments appeared in productive rearrangements about 90% or about 30% of the time, broadly matching IMGT annotations. According to a later analysis, most CMV-associated TCR beta chains appeared to be HLA-restricted, and the HLA associations seemed to be driven largely by CMV exposure. Only TCR beta chains were sequenced in this cohort, and the absence of alpha or paired-chain data limited detectable features. In a later analysis, HLA-associated TCR beta chains were found to be more clonally expanded and to have lower generation probabilities than equally common non-associated chains. A total of roughly 160 TCR beta chains were listed by the study as associated with cytomegalovirus. When HLA alleles, especially DR and DQ, strongly co-occurred, TCR associations were difficult to assign to individual alleles. V-gene and J-gene trimming of TCR beta chains was associated with a missense DCLRE1C variant in a later genetic analysis, and the association was replicated in an independent cohort. In vitro tests confirmed that a few of the cytomegalovirus-associated TCR beta chains recognize cytomegalovirus antigens. Across donors, most TCR sequences were observed very rarely, whereas some public TCRs were present in many individuals. In a later analysis, several top co-occurrence clusters were reported to appear linked to parvovirus B19, influenza, CMV and Epstein-Barr virus. Correlated functional status among segregating V segments might reflect linkage disequilibrium, but an unknown experimental factor could not be ruled out. A further reported finding was that TCR beta sequences accurately predicted the HLA-A and HLA-B alleles for most subjects in the first cohort. Immune exposure information for the cohort was limited to CMV serostatus. Some IMGT-functional V segments, including TRBV6-2 and TRBV6-3, could not be told apart with the 87-base-pair reads, so those segments were excluded. Cytomegalovirus status was reported to be diagnosed by the classifier with high specificity and sensitivity in both the original and validation cohorts. According to a later genetic analysis, donors in an Asian-associated ancestry cluster had fewer N-insertions in productive TCRs than the approximately 670-donor mean. Roughly uniform sequencing depth across donors was assumed in presence/absence analyses, although this assumption may not hold. Specific HLA alleles were associated with 15,000 to 20,000 TCR beta sequences at a false discovery rate of 0.05 in a later analysis.

V is shortened by 5 bases, J by 2 bases, and the region joining them spans 16 bases. Spanning cysteine to phenylalanine, the CDR3 consists of 15 amino acids. The only DNA kept is the CDR3, 45 bases in frame from the first base. In the germline V gene, CDR1 corresponds to SGHVS and CDR2 to FQNEAQ. Library generation was performed with the immunoSEQ multiplex PCR assay. A mixture of 60 forward primers for TCR Vbeta segments and 13 reverse primers for TCR Jbeta segments was used in the multiplex PCR. A multiplex PCR assay on genomic DNA amplified the CDR3 region of rearranged TCR beta genes. The Illumina HiSeq System was used to sequence the amplified TCR beta libraries as 87-base-pair reads. The study's own analysis went as follows. A later analysis tallied about 77 million unique TCR beta chains across the 666 repertoires, and about 12 million of those chains were shared by two or more donors. Raw reads were error-corrected and collapsed into unique sequences by a nearest-neighbor algorithm in which closely related sequences were merged to remove PCR and sequencing errors. To assign V, D and J gene segments, CDR3 sequences were aligned to IMGT reference sequences. For a sequence to be retained, a match of at least six nucleotides was required to both a V gene segment and a J gene segment. A rearrangement was called productive if the CDR3 had no stop codons and remained in frame with V and J, and every other rearrangement was called non-productive. Following IMGT convention, CDR3 was defined as the stretch from the second conserved V-encoded cysteine to the conserved J-encoded phenylalanine. In an earlier analysis of 550 to 650 of the donors, sequences lacking an unambiguous match to a single V gene segment were excluded. An earlier analysis of under 750 of the donors called V segments functional above 56.7% productive rearrangements and segregating when the between-donor standard deviation exceeded 5%. A statistical classification framework was built for diagnosing cytomegalovirus status from the catalog of TCR beta chain sequences. V and J gene assignment, in a later analysis, came from comparing TCR nucleotide sequences with IMGT/GENE-DB human TR gene sequences. In a later analysis, CDR3 sequences and most-parsimonious VDJ recombination scenarios were assigned using the TCRdist pipeline. A later analysis defined each TCR beta chain by its CDR3 amino acid sequence plus V-gene family, and excluded reads lacking a unique V-gene family. As a way to deal with suspected cross-contamination and a sequencing artifact, a later analysis dropped 500 to 700 nucleotide sequences that were highly shared and had low generation probability. In a later analysis, a clonal expansion index was calculated for each public chain from normalized within-repertoire ranks of inferred template counts. A later analysis computed generation probabilities with a VDJ recombination model fitted to out-of-frame rearrangements, and checked the results against IGoR. In a later analysis, TCR-TCR, TCR-HLA and TCR-CMV co-occurrence was scored with hypergeometric tests, and a repertoire-size bias correction was applied to TCR pairs. False discovery rates were estimated in a later analysis by permuting HLA or CMV assignments 20 times. A later analysis grouped co-occurring TCRs with DBSCAN, adding TCRdist sequence similarity when clustering within HLA-allele-positive subsets. For co-occurrence clustering, repertoires with fewer than 30,000 or more than 120,000 public chains were excluded, along with four to six repertoires with anomalous nucleotide sharing. As stored in TCRdb, this immuneACCESS dataset retains in-frame rearrangements with V and J assigned. A fraction of the clones does not appear; measured against another copy, unresolved V genes explain less than half of the discrepancy, and the remainder lacks a known reason. V, J and clone size are those of that table, while D and trimming were read from the DNA. This sample gives 83,000 or so clones in total; about three quarters of them show up just once. The ten largest account for roughly a tenth of the sample.

Sequencing was carried out using PBMCs. The rearrangement combines TRBV7-8 with TRBJ2-7; TRBD2 is a possible D gene, resting on 6 matching bases. This receptor was identified in a man aged 30 to 45 in good health and CMV-seropositive. The DNA is TGTGCCAGCAGCCCAACGGAGGGGTTTACCTACGAGCAGTACTTC. Its protein product is CASSPTEGFTYEQYF.